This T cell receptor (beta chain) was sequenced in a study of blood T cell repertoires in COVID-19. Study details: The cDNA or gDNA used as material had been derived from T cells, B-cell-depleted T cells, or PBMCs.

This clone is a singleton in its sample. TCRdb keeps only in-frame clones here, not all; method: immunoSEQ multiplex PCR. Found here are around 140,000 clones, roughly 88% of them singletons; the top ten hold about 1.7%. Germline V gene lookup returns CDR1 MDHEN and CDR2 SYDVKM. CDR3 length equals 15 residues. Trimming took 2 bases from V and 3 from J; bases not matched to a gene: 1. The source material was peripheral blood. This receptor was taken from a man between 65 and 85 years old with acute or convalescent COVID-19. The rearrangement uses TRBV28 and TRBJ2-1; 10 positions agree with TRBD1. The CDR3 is CASSLDRGLYNEQFF. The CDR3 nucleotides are TGTGCCAGCAGTTTAGACAGGGGGCTCTACAATGAGCAGTTCTTC.